This TCR beta chain was captured by sequencing in a study of vaccination and CD4 T cells after COVID-19 (dated by TCRdb to between 2021 and 2024). As for the study more broadly: In the convalescent cohort there were six males and four females, among whom were two Hispanic individuals, seven Caucasians, two Asians and one multiracial person. As controls, cultures received a CEFX viral epitope pool (the positive control), an HIV-1 Nef peptide pool (the negative control), or no peptide at all. Post-vaccine blood samples were obtained a median of approximately 74 days after the second vaccine dose, with a range of roughly 14 to 241 days. Overlapping spike peptide pools from SARS-CoV-2 and from the common cold coronaviruses HCoV-NL63, HCoV-OC43 and HCoV-229E were used as culture stimuli. In roughly 11 COVID-19 convalescent patients and several infection-naive healthy vaccine recipients, the spike-specific CD4+ TCR repertoire before mRNA vaccination was compared with the repertoire after mRNA vaccination. Each participant got two doses of either the Pfizer-BioNTech BNT162b2 vaccine (n=8) or the Moderna mRNA-1273 vaccine (n=2). Post-COVID blood samples from convalescent patients were collected a median of 101 days after diagnosis, with a range of about 30 to 170 days.

V is cut by 1 base and J by 7 bases, and the space between the germline ends is 6 bases. The germline V gene provides CDR1 SGHDT and CDR2 YYEEEE. The CDR3 starts with the cysteine, ends with the phenylalanine, and has 12 residues. Of all the DNA, just the CDR3 is kept, 36 bases in frame from base 1. Results and caveats for the whole study, not just this receptor: The median count of SARS-CoV-2-reactive clonotypes went up from around 21 after infection to about 41 after vaccination, although the change was not significant. Among the post-vaccine SARS-CoV-2-reactive clones in convalescent patients, a median about 87% showed up only after vaccination, which suggests vaccine-specific priming. The number of convalescent patients in the study was relatively small, and the study did not examine early timepoints following natural infection. Nearly all vaccine-specific clones in convalescent patients (304 of 307) were mono-reactive for SARS-CoV-2 spike rather than cross-reactive with common cold coronaviruses.

The treatment or condition label, read with the paper, signifies: roughly 11-day PBMC culture with coronavirus spike peptide pools or control peptides (ViraFEST assay). The ViraFEST assay was used in the study, in which antigen-specific T cells were expanded with peptide pools and expanded clonotypes were subsequently identified by TCR sequencing. The absence of prior SARS-CoV-2 infection in healthy vaccine recipients was confirmed by negative nucleocapsid antibody tests before and after vaccination. About 2 million PBMCs per well were cultured in IMDM with approximately 5% human AB serum and about 9.2 IU/ml IL-2, plus 10 ug/ml peptide pools. Half of the culture medium was replaced with fresh IL-2-containing medium on days 3 and 7. CD4+ T cells were isolated after about nine days of culture through negative selection using the EasySep CD4+ T cell isolation kit. Ficoll-Paque Plus gradient centrifugation was used to isolate PBMCs from whole blood, and the isolated PBMCs were then either used fresh or cryopreserved at -140C. Culture conditions were generally each tested in triplicate wells.

The library was prepared using PCR. TCR sequencing of DNA from cultured CD4+ T cells used the Oncomine TCR Beta short-read assay at the Johns Hopkins FTIC core. The QIAamp micro DNA kit was used to extract genomic DNA from the cultured CD4+ T cells. The Oncomine TCR Beta libraries from cultured CD4+ T cells were pooled using unique dual indexes and then sequenced on an Illumina iSeq 100. From the authors' description of their analysis: Non-productive sequences were filtered out, and CDR3s that did not start with C, did not end with F or W, or were shorter than 7 amino acids were discarded. Antigen-specific clonotypes were identified with the MANAFEST web application by comparing peptide-stimulated wells with reference and other culture wells. An FDR below 0.05, an odds ratio above 5, and a productive frequency above 0.1% in at least two of three replicate wells were required for clones to be considered positive. Cross-reactive clonotypes were defined as significantly expanded in both SARS-CoV-2 spike wells and at least one common cold coronavirus spike condition. Similarity between CDR3 sequences was evaluated in R version 3.6.1 using Levenshtein distances (stringdist) and unrooted phylogenetic trees (ape). TCRdb itself trimmed the public reads at Q25 with fastp, ran MiXCR and retained productive beta chains. Rows merge per CDR3 protein into single entries with the most common DNA and genes. The V and J calls, along with clone size, are taken from TCRdb and not from the paper's own processing. The sample contains 13,000 to 15,000 distinct CDR3 sequences, 21% of them found a single time. The ten top clones hold about 12% of the sample.

This clonotype was seen once. The antigen it binds to is not known. No much larger clone is present one base from it, and per-base qualities are unavailable. One read alone lends weak support. The material was CD4+ T cells from blood, cultured in vitro, obtained before SARS-CoV-2 vaccination. This chain joins TRBV5-6 to TRBJ2-1; TRBD1 could be the D gene, as 5 bases match. The source is a human donor who received a COVID-19 vaccine. CDR3 sequence: CASSLTGNEQFF. The DNA is as follows: TGTGCCAGCAGCTTGACAGGAAATGAGCAGTTCTTC.